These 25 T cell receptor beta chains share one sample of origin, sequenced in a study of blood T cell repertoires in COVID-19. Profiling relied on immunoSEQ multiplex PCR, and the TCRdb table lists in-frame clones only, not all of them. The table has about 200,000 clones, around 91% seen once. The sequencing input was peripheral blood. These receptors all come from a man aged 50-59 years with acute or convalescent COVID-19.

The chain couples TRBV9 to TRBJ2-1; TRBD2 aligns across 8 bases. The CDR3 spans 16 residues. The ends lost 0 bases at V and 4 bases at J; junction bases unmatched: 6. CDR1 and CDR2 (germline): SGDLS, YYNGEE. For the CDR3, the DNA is TGTGCCAGCAGCGTAGGGGCAGCGGGGGCGTACAATGAGCAGTTCTTC. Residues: CASSVGAAGAYNEQFF.

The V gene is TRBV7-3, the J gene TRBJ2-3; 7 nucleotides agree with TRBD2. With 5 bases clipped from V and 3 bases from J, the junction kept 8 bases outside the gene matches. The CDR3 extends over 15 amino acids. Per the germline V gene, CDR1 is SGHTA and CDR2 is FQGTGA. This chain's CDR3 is CASSPSGIRTDTQYF. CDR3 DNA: TGTGCCAGCAGCCCGAGCGGGATTAGGACAGATACGCAGTATTTT.

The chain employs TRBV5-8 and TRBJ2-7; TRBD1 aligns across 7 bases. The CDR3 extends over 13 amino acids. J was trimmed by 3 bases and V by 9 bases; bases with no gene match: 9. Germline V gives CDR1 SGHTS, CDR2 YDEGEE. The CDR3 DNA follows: TGTGCCACGGCAGGGGGTGGCCTCTACGAGCAGTACTTC. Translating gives CATAGGGLYEQYF.

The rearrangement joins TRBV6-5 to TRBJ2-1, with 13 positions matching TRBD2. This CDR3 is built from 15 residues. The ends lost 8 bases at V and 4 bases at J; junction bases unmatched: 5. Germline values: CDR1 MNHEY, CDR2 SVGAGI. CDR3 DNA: TGTGCCAGCGGGAGGGGACTAGCGGGATACAATGAGCAGTTCTTC. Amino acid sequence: CASGRGLAGYNEQFF.

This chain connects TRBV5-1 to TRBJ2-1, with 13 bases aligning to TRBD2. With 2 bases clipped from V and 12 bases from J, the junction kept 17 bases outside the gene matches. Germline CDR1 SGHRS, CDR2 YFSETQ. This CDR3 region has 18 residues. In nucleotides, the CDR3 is TGCGCCAGCAGCTTACCGGGACTAGCGGGACCCCAGGCTCAGGGGCAGTTCTTC. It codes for CASSLPGLAGPQAQGQFF.

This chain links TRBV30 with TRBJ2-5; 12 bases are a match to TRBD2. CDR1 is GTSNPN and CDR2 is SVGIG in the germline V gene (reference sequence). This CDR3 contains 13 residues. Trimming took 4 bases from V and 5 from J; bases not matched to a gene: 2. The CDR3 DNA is TGTGCCTGGACTAGCGGGGGGGCCGAGACCCAGTACTTC. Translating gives CAWTSGGAETQYF.

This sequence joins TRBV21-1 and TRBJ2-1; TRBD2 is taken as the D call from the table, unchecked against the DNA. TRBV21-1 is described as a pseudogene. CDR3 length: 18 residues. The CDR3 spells CASSGGEGRTDGYNEQFF. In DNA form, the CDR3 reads TGTGCCAGCAGTGGCGGGGAGGGGCGGACTGATGGATACAATGAGCAGTTCTTC.

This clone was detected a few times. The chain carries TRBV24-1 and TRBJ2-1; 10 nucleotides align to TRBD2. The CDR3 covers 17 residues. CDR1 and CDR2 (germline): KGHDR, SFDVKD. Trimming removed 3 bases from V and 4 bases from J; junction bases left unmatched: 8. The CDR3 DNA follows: TGTGCCACCAGTGATCCATCTAGCGGGGGCGATTACAATGAGCAGTTCTTC. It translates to CATSDPSSGGDYNEQFF.

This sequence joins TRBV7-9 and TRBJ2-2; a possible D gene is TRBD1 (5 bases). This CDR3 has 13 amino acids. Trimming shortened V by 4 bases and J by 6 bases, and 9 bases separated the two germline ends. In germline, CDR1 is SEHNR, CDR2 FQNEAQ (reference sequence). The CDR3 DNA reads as TGTGCCAGCAGCTCCCAGGGCTCCGGGGAGCTGTTTTTT. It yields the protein CASSSQGSGELFF.

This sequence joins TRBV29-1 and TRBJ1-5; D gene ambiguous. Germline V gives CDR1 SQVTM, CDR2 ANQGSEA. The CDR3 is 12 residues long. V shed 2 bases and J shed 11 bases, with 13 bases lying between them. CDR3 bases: TGCAGCGTTGAATCCCCGGGGAAGGCCCAGCATTTT. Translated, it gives CSVESPGKAQHF.

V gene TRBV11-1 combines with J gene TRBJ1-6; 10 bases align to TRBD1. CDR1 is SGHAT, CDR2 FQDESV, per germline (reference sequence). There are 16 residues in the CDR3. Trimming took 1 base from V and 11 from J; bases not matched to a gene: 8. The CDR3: CASSLEAGQGITPLHF. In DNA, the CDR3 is TGTGCCAGCAGCTTAGAAGCGGGACAGGGGATAACACCCCTCCACTTT.

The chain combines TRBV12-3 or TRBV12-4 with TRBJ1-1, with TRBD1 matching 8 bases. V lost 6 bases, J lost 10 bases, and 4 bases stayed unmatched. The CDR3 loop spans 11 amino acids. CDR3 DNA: TGTGCCAGCAGGCAGGGGGCAGGAGCTTTCTTT. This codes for CASRQGAGAFF.

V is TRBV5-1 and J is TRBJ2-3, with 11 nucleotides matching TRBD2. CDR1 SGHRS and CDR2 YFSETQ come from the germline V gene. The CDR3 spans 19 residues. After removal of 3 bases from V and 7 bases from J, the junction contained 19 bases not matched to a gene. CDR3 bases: TGCGCCAGCAGCTCGGTGGGGCTAGCGGGAGGAGGGACACTGAATACGCAGTATTTT. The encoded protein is CASSSVGLAGGGTLNTQYF.

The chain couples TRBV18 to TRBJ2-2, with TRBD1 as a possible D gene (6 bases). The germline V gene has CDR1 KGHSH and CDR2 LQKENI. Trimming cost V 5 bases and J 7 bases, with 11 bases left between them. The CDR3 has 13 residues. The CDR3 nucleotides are TGTGCCAGCTCAGACAGGACGAACGGGGAGCTGTTTTTT. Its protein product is CASSDRTNGELFF.

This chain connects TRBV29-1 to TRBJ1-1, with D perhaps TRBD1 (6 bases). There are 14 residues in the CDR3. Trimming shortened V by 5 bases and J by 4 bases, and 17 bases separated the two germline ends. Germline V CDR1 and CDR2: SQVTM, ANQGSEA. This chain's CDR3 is CSVIPWGPGTEAFF. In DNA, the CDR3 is TGCAGCGTTATCCCATGGGGGCCGGGCACTGAAGCTTTCTTT.

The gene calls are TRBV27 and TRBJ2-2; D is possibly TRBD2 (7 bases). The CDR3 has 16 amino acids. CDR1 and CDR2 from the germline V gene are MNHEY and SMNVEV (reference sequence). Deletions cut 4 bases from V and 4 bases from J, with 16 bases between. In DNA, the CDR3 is TGTGCCAGCAGTTCCCGGGGAGGGGGGACCACCGGGGAGCTGTTTTTT. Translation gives CASSSRGGGTTGELFF.

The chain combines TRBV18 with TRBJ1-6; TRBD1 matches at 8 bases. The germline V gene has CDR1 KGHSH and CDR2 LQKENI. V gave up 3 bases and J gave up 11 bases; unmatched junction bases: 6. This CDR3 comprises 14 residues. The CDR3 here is CASSPGQGRAPLHF. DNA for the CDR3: TGTGCCAGCTCACCCGGACAGGGTCGGGCACCCCTCCACTTT.

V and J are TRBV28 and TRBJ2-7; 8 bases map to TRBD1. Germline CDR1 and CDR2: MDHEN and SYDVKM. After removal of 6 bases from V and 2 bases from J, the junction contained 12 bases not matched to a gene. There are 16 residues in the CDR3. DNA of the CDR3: TGTGCCAGCAGCCCCCGGACAGGGCCTATAACCTACGAGCAGTACTTC. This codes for CASSPRTGPITYEQYF.

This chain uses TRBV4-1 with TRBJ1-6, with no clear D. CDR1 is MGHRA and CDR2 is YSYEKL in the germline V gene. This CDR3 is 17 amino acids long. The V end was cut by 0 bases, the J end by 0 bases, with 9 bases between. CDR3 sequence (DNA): TGCGCCAGCAGCCAAGATCCCCACAGCTCCTATAATTCACCCCTCCACTTT. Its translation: CASSQDPHSSYNSPLHF.

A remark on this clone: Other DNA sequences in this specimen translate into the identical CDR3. The CDR3 nucleotides are TGTGCCTGGAGTGTGGGGGGAACAGATACGCAGTATTTT. Translated, it gives CAWSVGGTDTQYF. This chain joins TRBV30 and TRBJ2-3; possibly TRBD2 for D (6 bases). The CDR3 is made up of 13 amino acids. Germline V gene data show CDR1 as GTSNPN and CDR2 as SVGIG (reference sequence). The V end was cut by 0 bases, the J end by 3 bases, with 7 bases between. Combining the CDR3 with reference TRBV30 and TRBJ2-3 gives the whole variable domain SQTIHQWPATLVQPVGSPLSLECTVEGTSNPNLYWYRQAAGRGLQLLFYSVGIGQISSEVPQNLSASRPQDRQFILSSKKLLLSDSGFYLCAWSVGGTDTQYFGPGTRLTVL.

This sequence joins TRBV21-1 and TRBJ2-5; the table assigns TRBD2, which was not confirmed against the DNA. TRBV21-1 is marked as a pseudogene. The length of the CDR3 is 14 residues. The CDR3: CASSKDRAQETQYF. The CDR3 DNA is TGTGCCAGCAGCAAAGACCGAGCCCAAGAGACCCAGTACTTC.

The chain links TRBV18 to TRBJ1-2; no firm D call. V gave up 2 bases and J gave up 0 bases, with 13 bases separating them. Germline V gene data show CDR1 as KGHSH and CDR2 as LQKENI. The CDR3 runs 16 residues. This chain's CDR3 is CASSPGRVLTNYGYTF. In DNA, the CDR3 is TGTGCCAGCTCACCAGGGAGGGTGCTGACTAACTATGGCTACACCTTC. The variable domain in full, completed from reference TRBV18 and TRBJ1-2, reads NAGVMQNPRHLVRRRGQEARLRCSPMKGHSHVYWYRQLPEEGLKFMVYLQKENIIDESGMPKERFSAEFPKEGPSILRIQQVVRGDSAAYFCASSPGRVLTNYGYTFGSGTRLTVV.

This chain's CDR3 is CASSQDRRGVPQGYTF. DNA for the CDR3: TGCGCCAGCAGCCAAGATCGTCGGGGGGTCCCCCAGGGCTACACCTTC. V gene TRBV4-3 combines with J gene TRBJ1-2, with D maybe TRBD1 (5 bases). CDR1 is LGHNA and CDR2 is YSLEER in the germline V gene. The V gene lost 0 bases and the J gene lost 8 bases, with 19 bases spanning the gap. The CDR3 extends over 16 amino acids.

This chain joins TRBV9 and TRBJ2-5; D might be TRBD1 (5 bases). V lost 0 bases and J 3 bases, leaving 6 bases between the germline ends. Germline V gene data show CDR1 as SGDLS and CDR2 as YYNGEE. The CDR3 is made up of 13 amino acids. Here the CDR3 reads CASSVADKETQYF. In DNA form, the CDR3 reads TGTGCCAGCAGCGTAGCGGACAAAGAGACCCAGTACTTC.

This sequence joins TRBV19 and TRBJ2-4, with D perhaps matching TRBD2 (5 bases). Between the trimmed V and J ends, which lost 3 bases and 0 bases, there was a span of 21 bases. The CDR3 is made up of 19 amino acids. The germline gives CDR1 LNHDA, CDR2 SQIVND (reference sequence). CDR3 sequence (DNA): TGTGCCAGTAGTATCAGCCCCCCACTAGGCTCGTTAGCCAAAAACATTCAGTACTTC. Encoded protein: CASSISPPLGSLAKNIQYF.